The 25 T cell receptor beta chains presented below share a single source sample, sequenced in a study of graft-versus-host responses after intestinal transplantation. Antigen specificity for these receptors is unknown. Sequenced by immunoSEQ multiplex PCR; TCRdb stores in-frame clones only, minus some. The repertoire holds tens of thousands of clones, just under 95% seen once, with over 0.45% in the top ten. The sequencing here drew on unstimulated CD8+ T cells sorted from spleen or lymph node cells, taken before intestinal transplant. These receptors came from a human donor who received an intestinal transplant.

J is TRBJ2-7 and V is TRBV6-5; TRBD1 aligns across 7 bases. The CDR3 totals 14 residues. V dropped 0 bases and J dropped 2; count of bases not matched to a gene: 1. Germline CDR1 MNHEY, CDR2 SVGAGI. CDR3 nucleotides: TGTGCCAGCAGTTACTCGGGGACAGCCTACGAGCAGTACTTC. It encodes CASSYSGTAYEQYF.

The chain links TRBV23-1 to TRBJ2-3; weak D call: TRBD1 (6 bases). TRBV23-1 is assigned to the ORF class and has an uncertain function. Trimming stripped 3 bases from V and 4 bases from J, with 17 bases between. There are 16 residues in the CDR3. The CDR3 nucleotides are TGCGCCAGCAGTCAGGGATACGCACAGGGCCCAGATACGCAGTATTTT. The encoded protein is CASSQGYAQGPDTQYF.

The chain joins TRBV5-5 to TRBJ2-7, with a possible D match to TRBD2 (5 bases). This CDR3 comprises 16 residues. Trimming took 4 bases from V and 0 from J, leaving 17 bases between them. Germline assignment: CDR1 SGHKS and CDR2 YYEKEE (reference sequence). The CDR3 here is CASSPGLMISSYEQYF. The CDR3 DNA reads TGTGCCAGCAGCCCAGGACTGATGATTAGCTCCTACGAGCAGTACTTC.

The rearrangement joins TRBV13 to TRBJ2-7; no definite D call. The CDR3 length is 13 residues. CDR1 PRHDT and CDR2 FYEKMQ come from the germline V gene (reference sequence). The V and J ends lost 5 bases and 0 bases respectively, with 8 bases between them. Here the CDR3 reads CASSPPSSYEQYF. CDR3 bases: TGTGCCAGCAGCCCTCCCTCCTCCTACGAGCAGTACTTC.

The chain recombines TRBV5-6 with TRBJ1-5; unclear D gene. CDR1 SGHDT and CDR2 YYEEEE come from the germline V gene. V lost 4 bases and J 1 base, leaving 6 bases between the germline ends. The CDR3 sequence is 13 residues long. CDR3 DNA: TGTGCCAGCAGCCCCGGGAGCAATCAGCCCCAGCATTTT. Amino acid sequence: CASSPGSNQPQHF.

This sequence joins TRBV7-2 and TRBJ2-7, with D perhaps TRBD2 (6 bases). Trimming cost V 5 bases and J 3 bases, with 14 bases left between them. This CDR3 is built from 14 residues. From germline, CDR1 is SGHTA and CDR2 FQGNSA. The CDR3 DNA reads TGTGCCAGCAGCGCGGGACGGGGTGACTACGAGCAGTACTTC. It is translated as CASSAGRGDYEQYF.

V gene TRBV5-6 combines with J gene TRBJ1-5, with a tentative D call TRBD1 (5 bases). V lost 2 bases to trimming and J lost 4 bases, with 7 bases between them. This CDR3 region has 13 residues. Germline V lookup: CDR1 SGHDT, CDR2 YYEEEE. In nucleotides, the CDR3 is TGTGCCAGCAGCTTTGGGGCGAATCAGCCCCAGCATTTT. Translation gives CASSFGANQPQHF. The complete variable domain, with remaining parts taken from reference TRBV5-6 and TRBJ1-5, reads DAGVTQSPTHLIKTRGQQVTLRCSPKSGHDTVSWYQQALGQGPQFIFQYYEEEERQRGNFPDRFSGHQFPNYSSELNVNALLLGDSALYLCASSFGANQPQHFGDGTRLSIL.

V usage is TRBV7-9 and J usage is TRBJ2-1; 10 bases align to TRBD2. Trimming removed 6 bases from V and 4 bases from J; junction bases left unmatched: 12. The CDR3 runs 17 residues. Germline V lookup: CDR1 SEHNR, CDR2 FQNEAQ (reference sequence). CDR3 region: CASRDLLAGPDYNEQFF. CDR3 sequence (DNA): TGTGCCAGCAGGGATCTACTAGCGGGGCCTGATTACAATGAGCAGTTCTTC. The full variable domain, completed using reference TRBV7-9 and TRBJ2-1, is DTGVSQNPRHKITKRGQNVTFRCDPISEHNRLYWYRQTLGQGPEFLTYFQNEAQLEKSRLLSDRFSAERPKGSFSTLEIQRTEQGDSAMYLCASRDLLAGPDYNEQFFGPGTRLTVL.

CDR3 DNA sequence: TGTGCCAGCAGCTTTTATGCGGGGGGTTCCTACAATGAGCAGTTCTTC. Translation: CASSFYAGGSYNEQFF. The chain couples TRBV7-8 to TRBJ2-1, with 8 bases fitting TRBD2. The length of the CDR3 is 16 residues. CDR1 SGHVS and CDR2 FQNEAQ come from the germline V gene. Trimming removed 3 bases from V and 1 base from J; junction bases left unmatched: 5.

The V call is TRBV6-1, the J call TRBJ2-3, with TRBD2 identical over 7 bases. This CDR3 is 19 amino acids long. Germline V gene data show CDR1 as MNHNS and CDR2 as SASEGT. V was clipped by 2 bases and J by 3 bases; unmatched bases: 17. The CDR3 DNA reads TGTGCCAGCAGTGAACCCGCCCACCCCACCGGGACTATGACAGATACGCAGTATTTT. Its protein is CASSEPAHPTGTMTDTQYF.

This clone was recorded only once. The chain joins TRBV7-9 to TRBJ2-1; 8 positions match TRBD1. Germline CDR1 reads SEHNR; CDR2 reads FQNEAQ (reference sequence). V was clipped by 4 bases and J by 4 bases; unmatched bases: 12. This CDR3 is 17 amino acids long. The CDR3 spells CASSSTTGTGRYNEQFF. As DNA, the CDR3 is TGTGCCAGCAGCTCCACCACTGGGACAGGACGGTACAATGAGCAGTTCTTC. The entire variable domain, with the rest obtained from reference TRBV7-9 and TRBJ2-1, is as follows: DTGVSQNPRHKITKRGQNVTFRCDPISEHNRLYWYRQTLGQGPEFLTYFQNEAQLEKSRLLSDRFSAERPKGSFSTLEIQRTEQGDSAMYLCASSSTTGTGRYNEQFFGPGTRLTVL.

This clone was picked up one time. The chain joins TRBV13 to TRBJ2-1; 11 bases line up with TRBD2. J was trimmed by 6 bases and V by 4 bases; bases with no gene match: 11. This CDR3 has 17 residues. Germline V gives CDR1 PRHDT, CDR2 FYEKMQ (reference sequence). CDR3 region: CASSSQSGLAERNEQFF. The CDR3 DNA reads TGTGCCAGCAGCTCCCAGTCGGGACTAGCGGAGCGCAATGAGCAGTTCTTC.

The chain employs TRBV19 and TRBJ1-1; D perhaps matches TRBD1 (6 bases). Trimming cost V 4 bases and J 1 base, with 16 bases left between them. The length of the CDR3 is 16 residues. Germline CDR1 LNHDA, CDR2 SQIVND (reference sequence). CDR3: CASSTFRGSANTEAFF. The CDR3 coding sequence is TGTGCCAGTAGTACATTCAGGGGTTCCGCGAACACTGAAGCTTTCTTT.

The V gene is TRBV5-1, the J gene TRBJ2-6, with TRBD1 identical over 9 bases. Germline V gene lookup returns CDR1 SGHRS and CDR2 YFSETQ. The CDR3 is 22 amino acids. The junction had 17 bases not matched to a gene; V was cut back by 0 bases and J by 1 base. As DNA, the CDR3 is TGCGCCAGCAGCTTGGGGAGCCCGGGTGAGGGACAGGGTTGGTCTGGGGCCAACGTCCTGACTTTC. It encodes CASSLGSPGEGQGWSGANVLTF.

The chain couples TRBV11-2 to TRBJ2-7, with D perhaps TRBD2 (5 bases). V was pared by 3 bases and J by 3 bases, with 6 bases between. The CDR3 is 12 residues long. Germline V gene data show CDR1 as SGHAT and CDR2 as FQNNGV. The CDR3 coding sequence is TGTGCCAGCAGCTTCGGACTCTACGAGCAGTACTTC. It yields the protein CASSFGLYEQYF.

The chain joins TRBV13 to TRBJ2-4; D might be TRBD2 (6 bases). The V gene lost 4 bases and the J gene lost 1 base, with 14 bases spanning the gap. The CDR3 has 16 residues. Germline V gives CDR1 PRHDT, CDR2 FYEKMQ (reference sequence). The CDR3 nucleotides read TGTGCCAGCAGCTCCAGGGACTCCTACGCCAAAAACATTCAGTACTTC. Protein product: CASSSRDSYAKNIQYF.

This clone was counted between two and nine times. The V gene is TRBV4-3, the J gene TRBJ2-7, with a weak D call TRBD1 (6 bases). The length of the CDR3 is 15 residues. Germline V CDR1 and CDR2: LGHNA, YSLEER. With 0 bases removed from V and 6 bases from J, the gap between germline ends came to 15 bases. For the CDR3, the DNA is TGCGCCAGCAGCCAAGATCCGCAGGGGCGGTCCGAGCAGTACTTC. Its translation: CASSQDPQGRSEQYF.

In its sample, this clone was seen once. This CDR3 is CASTRTSYEQYF. The CDR3 DNA is TGTGCCAGCACGAGGACTTCATACGAGCAGTACTTC. The chain couples TRBV2 to TRBJ2-7, with D possibly matching TRBD2 (5 bases). V shed 7 bases and J shed 4 bases, with 11 bases lying between them. Germline CDR1 reads SNHLY; CDR2 reads FYNNEI. This CDR3 is built from 12 residues.

The chain joins TRBV9 to TRBJ2-2, with D hard to call. This CDR3 comprises 12 residues. Germline V gene data show CDR1 as SGDLS and CDR2 as YYNGEE. Between the trimmed V and J ends, which lost 5 bases and 4 bases, there was a span of 6 bases. Here the CDR3 reads CASRAPTGELFF. In nucleotides, the CDR3 is TGTGCCAGCAGAGCTCCCACCGGGGAGCTGTTTTTT. The complete variable domain, with remaining parts taken from reference TRBV9 and TRBJ2-2, reads DSGVTQTPKHLITATGQRVTLRCSPRSGDLSVYWYQQSLDQGLQFLIQYYNGEERAKGNILERFSAQQFPDLHSELNLSSLELGDSALYFCASRAPTGELFFGEGSRLTVL.

The chain uses TRBV7-9 and TRBJ2-7; D gene uncertain. Trimming shortened V by 4 bases and J by 2 bases, and 27 bases separated the two germline ends. Per the germline V gene, CDR1 is SEHNR and CDR2 is FQNEAQ (reference sequence). The CDR3 runs to 19 residues. This CDR3 reads CASSSYDTKRRQVPYEQYF. The CDR3 coding sequence is TGTGCCAGCAGCTCATACGATACAAAAAGAAGACAAGTTCCCTACGAGCAGTACTTC.

This sequence joins TRBV6-6 and TRBJ2-7; 8 bases are shared with TRBD2. Trimming took 6 bases from V and 2 from J; bases not matched to a gene: 6. The CDR3 loop spans 14 amino acids. Germline V gene lookup returns CDR1 MNHNY and CDR2 SVGAGI (reference sequence). CDR3 in amino acids: CASSPLGGAYEQYF. CDR3 in DNA: TGTGCCAGCAGCCCTCTCGGGGGGGCCTACGAGCAGTACTTC.

The chain couples TRBV19 to TRBJ2-7, with a weak D call TRBD1 (5 bases). The V and J ends lost 6 bases and 3 bases respectively, with 12 bases between them. This CDR3 comprises 13 residues. Germline V gene sequence: CDR1 LNHDA, CDR2 SQIVND (reference sequence). This CDR3 is CASSGDSGYEQYF. CDR3 in DNA: TGTGCCAGTAGCGGTGACAGTGGCTACGAGCAGTACTTC.

The chain is built from TRBV5-1 and TRBJ2-1, with D perhaps TRBD2 (6 bases). Trimming cost V 6 bases and J 8 bases, with 15 bases left between them. The germline gives CDR1 SGHRS, CDR2 YFSETQ. The CDR3 has 13 amino acids. DNA of the CDR3: TGCGCCAGCACCCGCAGCGGGCGCGATGAGCAGTTCTTC. It is translated as CASTRSGRDEQFF.

The genes are TRBV7-8 and TRBJ2-7, with 14 bases that match TRBD2. V trimming: 4 bases; J trimming: 1 base; junction bases outside the gene matches: 3. The V gene's germline CDR1 is SGHVS and CDR2 FQNEAQ. The CDR3 has 16 amino acids. The CDR3 nucleotides read TGTGCCAGCAGCTCTTGGACTAGCGGGAGGTCCTACGAGCAGTACTTC. Translation: CASSSWTSGRSYEQYF. Based on the CDR3 plus reference TRBV7-8 and TRBJ2-7, the full variable domain is GAGVSQSPRYKVAKRGQDVALRCDPISGHVSLFWYQQALGQGPEFLTYFQNEAQLDKSGLPSDRFFAERPEGSVSTLKIQRTQQEDSAVYLCASSSWTSGRSYEQYFGPGTRLTVT.

This chain joins TRBV19 and TRBJ2-3; D might be TRBD1 (6 bases). Germline CDR1 LNHDA, CDR2 SQIVND (reference sequence). This CDR3 spans 13 amino acids. The V end lost 3 bases, the J end lost 4 bases, and 8 bases lay between the germline ends. This chain's CDR3 is CASSMGTPDTQYF. Here the CDR3 DNA reads TGTGCCAGTAGTATGGGGACACCAGATACGCAGTATTTT.